The clone carrying this T cell receptor (beta chain) was seen repeatedly, ten times or more. The sample comes from a study of blood T cells in healthy people across ages. The V end lost 0 bases, the J end lost 9 bases, and 10 bases lay between the germline ends. Germline V gene data show CDR1 as LGHDT and CDR2 as YNNKEL (reference sequence). This CDR3 spans 13 amino acids. At least 6 micrograms of total RNA were extracted per sample. For the second PCR, which ran for about 6 to 11 cycles, a sample-barcoded 5' primer and a J-beta primer mix were used. Paired-end reads containing CDR3 totaled no fewer than 2.5 million for each sample. Using its own MiXCR run on the 5' RACE reads, TCRdb lists one record per CDR3 protein. The sample records around 1.7 million distinct CDR3 sequences, roughly 30% being singletons.

The TCR sequence derives from a woman in her thirties in good health. The source material was blood. The chain has TRBV3-1 and TRBJ2-3, with D tentatively TRBD1 (6 bases). The CDR3 region has the DNA TGTGCCAGCAGCCAAGATCTTGGACAGACGCAGTATTTT. Translating gives CASSQDLGQTQYF.